What follows are 20 T cell receptor beta chains derived from one specimen sequenced in a study of beta chain features in type 1 diabetes. The whole isolated RNA underwent reverse transcription, so sequencing captured expressed TCRB transcripts. Produced via immunoSEQ multiplex PCR; TCRdb's table is partial and in-frame only. In the table there are 200,000 to 250,000 clones, approximately 10% of which are singletons. The sequenced sample consisted of central memory CD4+ T cells from blood. The receptors derive from a young man in good health.

J is TRBJ2-5 and V is TRBV4-1; the match to TRBD2 covers 15 bases. Germline-derived CDR1 and CDR2 are MGHRA and YSYEKL. CDR3 size: 17 residues. With 0 bases clipped from V and 2 bases from J, the junction kept 1 base outside the gene matches. CDR3 nucleotide sequence: TGCGCCAGCAGCCAAGAGGGACTAGCGGGAGGACAAGAGACCCAGTACTTC. This sequence encodes CASSQEGLAGGQETQYF.

This clone was observed a single time. The rearrangement uses TRBV11-3 and TRBJ2-7, with D possibly being TRBD1 (6 bases). There are 13 residues in the CDR3. Germline-derived CDR1 and CDR2 are SGHNT and YENEEA. The V end lost 5 bases, the J end lost 2 bases, and 10 bases lay between the germline ends. This CDR3 reads CASSVQGTYEQYF. CDR3 DNA sequence: TGTGCCAGCAGCGTACAGGGTACCTACGAGCAGTACTTC.

V is TRBV5-4 and J is TRBJ2-5; the D gene is possibly TRBD1 (6 bases). Germline V gene sequence: CDR1 SGHNT, CDR2 YYREEE (reference sequence). V was cut by 0 bases and J by 4 bases, with 10 bases left in between. CDR3 length equals 14 residues. The CDR3 nucleotides read TGTGCCAGCAGCTTGGGACAGGAGCTAGAGACCCAGTACTTC. Its translation is CASSLGQELETQYF.

V and J are TRBV7-3 and TRBJ2-5, with D perhaps matching TRBD1 (5 bases). Trimming left V 2 bases short and J 3 bases short, with 13 bases between. The CDR3 is made up of 15 amino acids. The V gene's germline CDR1 is SGHTA and CDR2 FQGTGA. The DNA of the CDR3 is TGTGCCAGCAGCTTAGGACAAAGCTGGGAAGAGACCCAGTACTTC. Its translation: CASSLGQSWEETQYF.

This clone was seen more than once but under ten times. The chain employs TRBV18 and TRBJ2-1; D possibly matches TRBD1 or TRBD2 (5 bases each). The germline V and J ends were trimmed by 8 bases and 0 bases, with 14 bases remaining between them. CDR3 length: 15 amino acids. Per the germline V gene, CDR1 is KGHSH and CDR2 is LQKENI. The CDR3 nucleotides read TGTGCCAGCGCTAGGGACCAAAGCTCCTACAATGAGCAGTTCTTC. This sequence encodes CASARDQSSYNEQFF.

V is TRBV7-2 and J is TRBJ2-7; 7 nucleotides align to TRBD1. The V gene end was trimmed by 0 bases and the J gene end by 3 bases; junction bases not matched to a gene: 8. Germline CDR1 and CDR2: SGHTA and FQGNSA. The CDR3 runs 16 residues. As DNA, the CDR3 is TGTGCCAGCAGCTTAGCAGGGGGCGACTACTACTACGAGCAGTACTTC. It encodes CASSLAGGDYYYEQYF.

This clone has more than one count but fewer than ten. V usage is TRBV19 and J usage is TRBJ2-1; TRBD2 aligns across 10 bases. V lost 3 bases, J lost 6 bases, and 8 bases stayed unmatched. The CDR3 extends over 16 amino acids. Germline CDR1 is LNHDA and CDR2 is SQIVND (reference sequence). Written as DNA, the CDR3 is TGTGCCAGTAGTATTTTGTCTAGCGGGAGTGGCAATGAGCAGTTCTTC. Its protein is CASSILSSGSGNEQFF.

The chain uses TRBV18 and TRBJ1-2; 8 nucleotides agree with TRBD1. CDR1 and CDR2 from the germline V gene are KGHSH and LQKENI. The CDR3 is 14 residues long. The trim removed 4 bases at V and 3 bases at J, leaving 4 bases unmatched. CDR3: CASSQTGDDYGYTF. The CDR3, as DNA: TGTGCCAGCTCACAGACAGGGGATGACTATGGCTACACCTTC.

This clone turned up a few times. The chain employs TRBV9 and TRBJ2-2; D perhaps matches TRBD1 (5 bases). The CDR3 has 16 residues. Trimming cost V 4 bases and J 0 bases, with 13 bases left between them. CDR1 is SGDLS and CDR2 is YYNGEE in the germline V gene. The CDR3 protein is CASSPHARANTGELFF. In nucleotides, the CDR3 is TGTGCCAGCAGCCCCCACGCCAGGGCGAACACCGGGGAGCTGTTTTTT. Drawing the rest from reference TRBV9 and TRBJ2-2, the complete variable domain is DSGVTQTPKHLITATGQRVTLRCSPRSGDLSVYWYQQSLDQGLQFLIQYYNGEERAKGNILERFSAQQFPDLHSELNLSSLELGDSALYFCASSPHARANTGELFFGEGSRLTVL.

The CDR3 region has the DNA TGTGCCAGCAGCTTCCCGGATCCTGGCTACACCTTC. Amino acid sequence: CASSFPDPGYTF. V usage is TRBV7-9 and J usage is TRBJ1-2; D gene uncertain. Between the trimmed V and J ends, which lost 3 bases and 7 bases, there was a span of 9 bases. This CDR3 spans 12 amino acids. CDR1 SEHNR and CDR2 FQNEAQ come from the germline V gene (reference sequence).

The chain combines TRBV4-1 with TRBJ2-7, with 7 bases aligning to TRBD2. V was clipped by 0 bases and J by 5 bases; unmatched bases: 10. This CDR3 comprises 16 residues. Germline loops: CDR1 MGHRA, CDR2 YSYEKL. The CDR3 region is CASSQDWEGRVDEQYF. The CDR3 nucleotides read TGCGCCAGCAGCCAAGACTGGGAGGGCAGGGTGGACGAGCAGTACTTC.

This clone turned up a few times. The chain uses TRBV9 and TRBJ2-7, with TRBD2 matching over 12 bases. Germline V gives CDR1 SGDLS, CDR2 YYNGEE. The CDR3 has 15 residues. Trimming removed 3 bases from V and 4 bases from J; junction bases left unmatched: 5. Here the CDR3 DNA reads TGTGCCAGCAGCGCTGCGACTAGCGGGAGTTACGAGCAGTACTTC. Protein product: CASSAATSGSYEQYF.

The chain couples TRBV27 to TRBJ2-4; D call uncertain. Trimming took 3 bases from V and 7 from J, leaving 13 bases between them. Germline loops: CDR1 MNHEY, CDR2 SMNVEV (reference sequence). The CDR3 has 14 residues. The CDR3 protein is CASSFSPLGNIQYF. CDR3 DNA sequence: TGTGCCAGCAGTTTCTCACCTCTAGGGAACATTCAGTACTTC.

This clone was found a few times. The chain carries TRBV7-9 and TRBJ2-2, with a possible D match to TRBD2 (5 bases). The V gene's germline CDR1 is SEHNR and CDR2 FQNEAQ (reference sequence). Trimming took off 1 base at V and 6 bases at J, with 12 bases between the two ends. CDR3 length: 15 residues. The CDR3 loop is CASSLDSGRAGELFF. The CDR3 coding sequence is TGTGCCAGCAGCTTAGACAGCGGAAGGGCCGGGGAGCTGTTTTTT.

The sample holds a few counts of this clone. V gene TRBV18 combines with J gene TRBJ2-5; 7 positions agree with TRBD2. The germline CDR1 and CDR2 sequences are KGHSH and LQKENI. The CDR3 extends over 14 amino acids. The V gene end was trimmed by 2 bases and the J gene end by 5 bases; junction bases not matched to a gene: 5. CDR3 DNA: TGTGCCAGCTCACCAGGCGGGGGAGTGGAGACCCAGTACTTC. It translates to CASSPGGGVETQYF.

CDR3 in amino acids: CASSPDRGGLSTEAFF. The CDR3 nucleotides read TGTGCCAGCAGCCCGGACAGGGGAGGGTTGAGCACTGAAGCTTTCTTT. V is TRBV7-8 and J is TRBJ1-1, with 9 bases fitting TRBD1. Trimming took 5 bases from V and 4 from J; bases not matched to a gene: 11. CDR3 length: 16 amino acids. Per the germline V gene, CDR1 is SGHVS and CDR2 is FQNEAQ.

This clone was found a few times. The CDR3 DNA reads TGTGCCAGCAGCTTGGTGAAGGGGGCAAATCAGCCCCAGCATTTT. Translating gives CASSLVKGANQPQHF. The chain couples TRBV5-8 to TRBJ1-5, with 7 bases matching TRBD1. This CDR3 is 15 amino acids long. CDR1 SGHTS and CDR2 YDEGEE come from the germline V gene. Trimming removed 0 bases from V and 4 bases from J; junction bases left unmatched: 4.

This clone was counted ten times or more. The chain couples TRBV7-2 to TRBJ2-3; 9 nucleotides align to TRBD1. Unmatched junction bases numbered 1, after V lost 4 bases and J lost 2 bases. The CDR3 covers 14 residues. In germline, CDR1 is SGHTA, CDR2 FQGNSA. CDR3: CASSWDRATDTQYF. Here the CDR3 DNA reads TGTGCCAGCAGCTGGGACAGGGCCACAGATACGCAGTATTTT.

The sample holds a few counts of this clone. V usage is TRBV7-9 and J usage is TRBJ2-7; no definite D call. CDR1 SEHNR and CDR2 FQNEAQ come from the germline V gene (reference sequence). This CDR3 comprises 14 residues. Trimming stripped 0 bases from V and 5 bases from J, with 11 bases between. CDR3 amino acids: CASSLAIGSHEQYF. As DNA, the CDR3 is TGTGCCAGCAGCTTAGCGATCGGGTCCCACGAGCAGTACTTC.

This clone showed up just a few times. The chain combines TRBV2 with TRBJ2-1; no reliable D call. The CDR3 has 13 residues. V shed 6 bases and J shed 8 bases, with 14 bases lying between them. In germline, CDR1 is SNHLY, CDR2 FYNNEI. CDR3 nucleotides: TGTGCCAGCAGACCCGGAGTGGCCGATGAGCAGTTCTTC. Translating gives CASRPGVADEQFF.